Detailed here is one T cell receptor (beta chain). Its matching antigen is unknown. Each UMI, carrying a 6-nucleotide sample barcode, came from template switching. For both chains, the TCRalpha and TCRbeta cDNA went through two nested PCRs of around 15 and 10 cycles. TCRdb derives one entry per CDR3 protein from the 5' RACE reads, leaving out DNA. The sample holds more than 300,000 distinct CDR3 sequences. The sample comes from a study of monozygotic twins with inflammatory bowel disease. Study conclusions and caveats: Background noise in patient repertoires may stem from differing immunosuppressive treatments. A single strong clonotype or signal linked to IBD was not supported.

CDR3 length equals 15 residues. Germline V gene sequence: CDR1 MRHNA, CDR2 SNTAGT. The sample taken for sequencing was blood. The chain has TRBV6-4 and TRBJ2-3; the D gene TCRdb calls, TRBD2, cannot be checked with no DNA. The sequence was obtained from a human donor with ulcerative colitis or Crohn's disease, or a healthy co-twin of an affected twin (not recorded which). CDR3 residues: CASSEEAGGTDTQYF.